Below, 29 T cell receptor beta chains from the same sample are listed, as sequenced in a study of T cell responses to AZD1222 COVID-19 vaccine. Method: immunoSEQ multiplex PCR; TCRdb's copy keeps in-frame clones and lacks some. The sample yields some 170,000 clones, about nine tenths seen once. The source material was peripheral blood, sampled 28 days after the second dose of the MenACWY control vaccine. The receptors derive from an adult who received the MenACWY meningococcal vaccine as a control.

The chain uses TRBV9 and TRBJ1-2; D possibly corresponds to TRBD1 (5 bases). The CDR3 extends over 12 amino acids. With 6 bases removed from V and 8 bases from J, the gap between germline ends came to 14 bases. The germline CDR1 and CDR2 sequences are SGDLS and YYNGEE. The CDR3 DNA follows: TGTGCCAGCAATGGGGCTAACCCGGGCTACACCTTC. Protein sequence: CASNGANPGYTF.

The chain joins TRBV19 to TRBJ1-2; no firm D call. Germline V gene data show CDR1 as LNHDA and CDR2 as SQIVND (reference sequence). With 4 bases removed from V and 3 bases from J, the gap between germline ends came to 9 bases. This CDR3 spans 13 amino acids. The CDR3 spells CASSKGFDYGYTF. In DNA, the CDR3 is TGTGCCAGTAGTAAGGGCTTCGACTATGGCTACACCTTC. The whole variable domain, filled in from reference TRBV19 and TRBJ1-2, reads DGGITQSPKYLFRKEGQNVTLSCEQNLNHDAMYWYRQDPGQGLRLIYYSQIVNDFQKGDIAEGYSVSREKKESFPLTVTSAQKNPTAFYLCASSKGFDYGYTFGSGTRLTVV.

The genes are TRBV19 and TRBJ1-5; D is unclear. The V and J ends lost 4 bases and 4 bases respectively, with 17 bases between them. Per germline, CDR1 LNHDA and CDR2 SQIVND (reference sequence). This CDR3 comprises 16 residues. The DNA of the CDR3 is TGTGCCAGTAGTACGGGATCAATGATGGGAAATCAGCCCCAGCATTTT. Protein sequence: CASSTGSMMGNQPQHF.

The chain couples TRBV12-5 to TRBJ2-2, with D tentatively TRBD1 or TRBD2 (5 bases each). The ends were cut back, 2 bases at V and 0 bases at J, with 10 bases in the middle. The CDR3 has 16 residues. Germline V gene data show CDR1 as LGHNT and CDR2 as FRNRAP. CDR3 in amino acids: CASGLLGEPNTGELFF. The DNA for the CDR3 is TGTGCTAGTGGTTTGTTAGGGGAGCCGAACACCGGGGAGCTGTTTTTT.

The chain is built from TRBV16 and TRBJ1-1; no reliable D call. V dropped 4 bases and J dropped 0 bases, with 6 bases sitting between them. CDR1 KGHSY and CDR2 FQNENV come from the germline V gene. CDR3 length: 13 residues. The DNA for the CDR3 is TGTGCCAGCAGCCCACTAATGAACACTGAAGCTTTCTTT. Protein product: CASSPLMNTEAFF.

The CDR3 protein is CASSWDGYEQYF. CDR3 nucleotide sequence: TGTGCCAGCAGCTGGGACGGGTACGAGCAGTACTTC. The chain is built from TRBV3-1 (or the pseudogene TRBV3-2) and TRBJ2-7, with D perhaps matching TRBD1 or TRBD2 (5 bases each). CDR3 length: 12 residues. The germline gives CDR1 LGHDT, CDR2 YNNKEL (reference sequence). V was clipped by 5 bases and J by 4 bases, with 9 bases between them.

The chain carries TRBV7-9 and TRBJ1-1, with 9 bases fitting TRBD1. This CDR3 is built from 14 residues. The germline V gene encodes CDR1 SEHNR and CDR2 FQNEAQ (reference sequence). Trimming removed 1 base from V and 9 bases from J; junction bases left unmatched: 6. The CDR3 sequence: CASSLVTGGLQAFF. The CDR3 nucleotides read TGTGCCAGCAGCTTAGTGACAGGGGGGTTGCAAGCTTTCTTT.

This sequence joins TRBV28 and TRBJ1-1; D gene ambiguous. This CDR3 contains 12 residues. Germline V gives CDR1 MDHEN, CDR2 SYDVKM. V lost 7 bases, J lost 10 bases, and 16 bases lay in between. The CDR3 nucleotides are TGTGCCAGCAACCCTACGCGGCAACGAGCTTTCTTT. This gives the protein CASNPTRQRAFF.

The J gene is TRBJ1-1, the V gene TRBV19; the D gene is possibly TRBD1 (5 bases). Germline V gene data show CDR1 as LNHDA and CDR2 as SQIVND (reference sequence). V shed 2 bases and J shed 1 base, with 11 bases lying between them. The CDR3 spans 15 residues. The DNA for the CDR3 is TGTGCCAGTAGTATACTCGGGGCGGCGAACACTGAAGCTTTCTTT. Protein sequence: CASSILGAANTEAFF.

CDR3 bases: TGCGCCAGCAGCGGGGGGTTGGCGGGACAATCCCAGTACTTC. Residues: CASSGGLAGQSQYF. V is TRBV5-1 and J is TRBJ2-7; either TRBD1 or TRBD2 may supply D (6 bases each). With 4 bases removed from V and 10 bases from J, the gap between germline ends came to 21 bases. Looked up from germline, CDR1 is SGHRS and CDR2 is YFSETQ. The CDR3 length is 14 residues.

This rearrangement joins TRBV28 to TRBJ1-2; D is ambiguous. The CDR3 is made up of 14 amino acids. The germline V gene has CDR1 MDHEN and CDR2 SYDVKM. V lost 5 bases, J lost 8 bases, and 18 bases lay in between. The CDR3 DNA sequence: TGTGCCAGCAGTCTCTCCCGGGAGACGGGCGGCTACACCTTC. The encoded protein is CASSLSRETGGYTF.

This clone was observed once. This rearrangement joins TRBV20-1 to TRBJ1-1; D remains unclear. The germline V and J ends were trimmed by 3 bases and 10 bases, with 12 bases remaining between them. The CDR3 has 11 residues. Germline CDR1 and CDR2: DFQATT and SNEGSKA (reference sequence). This chain's CDR3 is CSASSGSRAFF. CDR3 nucleotide sequence: TGCAGTGCTAGTTCGGGCAGCCGAGCTTTCTTT.

This rearrangement joins TRBV11-3 to TRBJ2-2; TRBD1 agrees at 9 bases. The V gene's germline CDR1 is SGHNT and CDR2 YENEEA. The V segment lost 1 base and the J segment 7 bases; nucleotides outside the gene matches: 10. The CDR3 covers 17 residues. CDR3 coding DNA: TGTGCCAGCAGCTTAGGGAACAGGGGGCCGGTGGGCGGGGAGCTGTTTTTT. It translates to CASSLGNRGPVGGELFF.

The chain couples TRBV18 to TRBJ1-4, with D unclear. The CDR3 is 14 amino acids. The germline CDR1 and CDR2 sequences are KGHSH and LQKENI. The V gene lost 3 bases and the J gene lost 0 bases, with 5 bases spanning the gap. The CDR3 loop reads CASSPGSTNEKLFF. In DNA form, the CDR3 reads TGTGCCAGCTCACCCGGGTCAACTAATGAAAAACTGTTTTTT.

The chain links TRBV30 to TRBJ1-1; D gene uncertain. Trimming shortened V by 0 bases and J by 2 bases, and 4 bases separated the two germline ends. This CDR3 is 12 amino acids long. Germline CDR1 reads GTSNPN; CDR2 reads SVGIG (reference sequence). The DNA of the CDR3 is TGTGCCTGGAGTGTAGGCAACACTGAAGCTTTCTTT. Translating it yields CAWSVGNTEAFF. The variable domain in full, completed from reference TRBV30 and TRBJ1-1, reads SQTIHQWPATLVQPVGSPLSLECTVEGTSNPNLYWYRQAAGRGLQLLFYSVGIGQISSEVPQNLSASRPQDRQFILSSKKLLLSDSGFYLCAWSVGNTEAFFGQGTRLTVV.

The chain couples TRBV5-1 to TRBJ2-1; 7 nucleotides agree with TRBD2. The J segment lost 4 bases and the V segment lost 7 bases, leaving 5 bases of the junction unmatched. This CDR3 spans 13 amino acids. CDR1 is SGHRS and CDR2 is YFSETQ in the germline V gene. The CDR3: CASFLAEYNEQFF. The CDR3 DNA reads TGCGCCAGCTTCCTAGCGGAATACAATGAGCAGTTCTTC.

The chain carries TRBV6-5 and TRBJ1-6; D possibly corresponds to TRBD1 (5 bases). The CDR3 has 14 amino acids. V was clipped by 3 bases and J by 9 bases, with 12 bases between them. Germline CDR1 reads MNHEY; CDR2 reads SVGAGI. This CDR3 reads CASSYGQGSSPLHF. Written as DNA, the CDR3 is TGTGCCAGCAGTTATGGGCAGGGAAGTTCACCCCTCCACTTT.

J is TRBJ2-5 and V is TRBV5-1; tentative D call: TRBD2 (5 bases). The ends were cut back, 4 bases at V and 5 bases at J, with 18 bases in the middle. Germline V lookup: CDR1 SGHRS, CDR2 YFSETQ. There are 15 residues in the CDR3. CDR3 nucleotides: TGCGCCAGCAGCCTGACGACTACGATCGTGGAGACCCAGTACTTC. It encodes CASSLTTTIVETQYF. Based on the CDR3 plus reference TRBV5-1 and TRBJ2-5, the full variable domain is KAGVTQTPRYLIKTRGQQVTLSCSPISGHRSVSWYQQTPGQGLQFLFEYFSETQRNKGNFPGRFSGRQFSNSRSEMNVSTLELGDSALYLCASSLTTTIVETQYFGPGTRLLVL.

The chain carries TRBV5-5 and TRBJ1-2; 7 nucleotides agree with TRBD1. V lost 4 bases and J lost 1; bases outside the gene matches: 7. The CDR3 contains 15 residues. Per germline, CDR1 SGHKS and CDR2 YYEKEE (reference sequence). This CDR3 is CASSGGQILNYGYTF. In DNA, the CDR3 is TGTGCCAGCAGCGGGGGACAGATACTTAACTATGGCTACACCTTC.

The genes are TRBV30 and TRBJ2-7, with no clear D. The CDR3 extends over 12 amino acids. Germline V gene lookup returns CDR1 GTSNPN and CDR2 SVGIG (reference sequence). Trimming cost V 1 base and J 8 bases, with 12 bases left between them. This CDR3 is CAWSGTDAKQYF. Here the CDR3 DNA reads TGTGCCTGGAGTGGCACCGATGCAAAGCAGTACTTC.

The gene calls are TRBV6-5 and TRBJ2-7; 11 bases are a match to TRBD2. CDR3 length equals 15 residues. Germline-derived CDR1 and CDR2 are MNHEY and SVGAGI. V was pared by 2 bases and J by 3 bases, with 3 bases of the junction left unmatched. Here the CDR3 reads CASSYTSGRGYEQYF. CDR3 DNA: TGTGCCAGCAGTTACACTAGCGGGAGAGGCTACGAGCAGTACTTC.

The chain combines TRBV11-3 with TRBJ2-1; D ambiguous. Germline V gene lookup returns CDR1 SGHNT and CDR2 YENEEA. The CDR3 spans 12 residues. The V gene lost 5 bases and the J gene lost 1 base, with 3 bases spanning the gap. CDR3 in DNA: TGTGCCAGCAGCCTATCCTACAATGAGCAGTTCTTC. It yields the protein CASSLSYNEQFF. Full variable domain (outside the CDR3, taken from reference TRBV11-3 and TRBJ2-1): EAGVVQSPRYKIIEKKQPVAFWCNPISGHNTLYWYLQNLGQGPELLIRYENEEAVDDSQLPKDRFSAERLKGVDSTLKIQPAELGDSAVYLCASSLSYNEQFFGPGTRLTVL.

This clone was seen a single time. The chain couples TRBV18 to TRBJ2-4; D is unclear. V lost 2 bases to trimming and J lost 7 bases, with 15 bases between them. The CDR3 length is 15 residues. CDR1 KGHSH and CDR2 LQKENI come from the germline V gene. CDR3 sequence: CASSPALGPLNIQYF. CDR3 in DNA: TGTGCCAGCTCACCAGCCCTTGGACCACTTAACATTCAGTACTTC.

The chain employs TRBV28 and TRBJ2-7; D is undetermined. Per the germline V gene, CDR1 is MDHEN and CDR2 is SYDVKM. There are 11 residues in the CDR3. Trimming took off 10 bases at V and 1 base at J, with 8 bases between the two ends. The DNA for the CDR3 is TGTGCCACCTTGGCTTCCTACGAGCAGTACTTC. Its translation: CATLASYEQYF.

This sequence joins TRBV25-1 and TRBJ2-1; D is unclear. Germline-derived CDR1 and CDR2 are MGHDK and SYGVNS. The germline V and J ends were trimmed by 5 bases and 2 bases, with 1 base remaining between them. The CDR3 sequence is 11 residues long. The CDR3 DNA sequence: TGTGCCAGCAGTACCTACAATGAGCAGTTCTTC. Residues: CASSTYNEQFF.

This chain uses TRBV5-1 with TRBJ2-1; the match to TRBD1 covers 10 bases. CDR3 length: 17 amino acids. The trim removed 3 bases at V and 8 bases at J, leaving 14 bases unmatched. Germline V CDR1 and CDR2: SGHRS, YFSETQ. The CDR3 is CASSSGTGEPFVDEQFF. The DNA for the CDR3 is TGCGCCAGCAGCTCCGGGACAGGGGAACCATTTGTGGATGAGCAGTTCTTC. Using reference TRBV5-1 and TRBJ2-1 for the parts outside the CDR3, the full variable domain is KAGVTQTPRYLIKTRGQQVTLSCSPISGHRSVSWYQQTPGQGLQFLFEYFSETQRNKGNFPGRFSGRQFSNSRSEMNVSTLELGDSALYLCASSSGTGEPFVDEQFFGPGTRLTVL.

A note on this clone: Other DNA sequences from this sample encode an identical CDR3 as well. The CDR3 loop reads CASSTDRTPSYEQYF. DNA for the CDR3: TGTGCCAGCAGTACAGACAGGACCCCTTCCTACGAGCAGTACTTC. This chain uses TRBV5-4 with TRBJ2-7; TRBD1 is a possible D gene (6 bases). The germline V gene encodes CDR1 SGHNT and CDR2 YYREEE (reference sequence). The CDR3 loop spans 15 amino acids. The V gene lost 5 bases and the J gene lost 1 base, with 16 bases spanning the gap.

The chain employs TRBV29-1 and TRBJ2-7, with D possibly TRBD1 on 5 matching bases. Trimming shortened V by 3 bases and J by 2 bases, and 11 bases separated the two germline ends. The CDR3 is 13 residues long. Germline V CDR1 and CDR2: SQVTM, ANQGSEA. This chain's CDR3 is CSVDAPGTYEQYF. CDR3 nucleotides: TGCAGCGTTGACGCCCCAGGGACCTACGAGCAGTACTTC.

The rearrangement links TRBV5-1 to TRBJ1-6, with D hard to call. CDR1 is SGHRS, CDR2 YFSETQ, per germline. V lost 0 bases to trimming and J lost 6 bases, with 10 bases between them. The length of the CDR3 is 15 residues. The CDR3 reads CASSLDEVINSPLHF. The DNA of the CDR3 is TGCGCCAGCAGCTTGGATGAGGTTATTAATTCACCCCTCCACTTT.